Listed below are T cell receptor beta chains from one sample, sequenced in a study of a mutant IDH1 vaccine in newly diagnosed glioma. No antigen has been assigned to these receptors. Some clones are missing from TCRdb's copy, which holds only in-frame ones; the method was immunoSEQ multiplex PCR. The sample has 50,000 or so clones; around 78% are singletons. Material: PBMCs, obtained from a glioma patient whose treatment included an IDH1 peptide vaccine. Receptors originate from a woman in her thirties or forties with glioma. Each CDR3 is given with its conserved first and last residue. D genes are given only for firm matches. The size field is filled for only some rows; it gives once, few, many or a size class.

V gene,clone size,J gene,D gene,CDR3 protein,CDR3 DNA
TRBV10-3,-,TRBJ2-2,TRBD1,CAIAGDSSRTGELFF,TGTGCCATCGCAGGGGACAGTTCTAGGACCGGGGAGCTGTTTTTT
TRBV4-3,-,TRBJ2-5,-,CASSQDNRPDGETQYF,TGCGCCAGCAGCCAAGACAACCGTCCGGATGGAGAGACCCAGTACTTC
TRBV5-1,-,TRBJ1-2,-,CASSLGWTDYGYTF,TGCGCCAGCAGCTTGGGCTGGACAGACTATGGCTACACCTTC
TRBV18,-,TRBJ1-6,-,CASSPGGDDSPLHF,TGTGCCAGCTCACCGGGAGGGGATGATTCACCCCTCCACTTT
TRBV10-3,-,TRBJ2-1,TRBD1,CAISEGQGNEQFF,TGTGCCATCAGTGAGGGACAGGGAAATGAGCAGTTCTTC
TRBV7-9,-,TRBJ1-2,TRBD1,CASSLTTGDAVFDGYTF,TGTGCCAGCAGCTTAACGACAGGGGACGCGGTCTTCGATGGCTACACCTTC
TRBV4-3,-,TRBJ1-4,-,CASSQEGGAWEKLFF,TGCGCCAGCAGCCAAGAGGGAGGGGCCTGGGAAAAACTGTTTTTT
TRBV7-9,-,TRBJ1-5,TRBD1,CASTQGAGNQPQHF,TGTGCCAGCACCCAGGGGGCCGGGAATCAGCCCCAGCATTTT
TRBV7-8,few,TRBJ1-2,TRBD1,CASSKPLDRNGYTF,TGTGCCAGCAGCAAACCCCTGGACAGGAATGGCTACACCTTC
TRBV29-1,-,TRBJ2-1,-,CSVEGNNEQFF,TGCAGCGTGGAGGGGAACAATGAGCAGTTCTTC
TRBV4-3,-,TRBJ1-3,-,CASSQPGDGGNTIYF,TGCGCCAGCAGCCAACCCGGGGACGGAGGAAACACCATATATTTT
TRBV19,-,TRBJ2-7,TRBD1,CASSTGQGGYEQYF,TGTGCCAGTAGTACGGGACAGGGGGGCTACGAGCAGTACTTC
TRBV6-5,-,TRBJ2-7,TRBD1,CASSPGTGLFYEQYF,TGTGCCAGCAGCCCCGGGACAGGGCTTTTCTACGAGCAGTACTTC
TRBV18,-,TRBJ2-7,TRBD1,CASSPSHRGSYEQYF,TGTGCCAGCTCACCATCACACAGGGGTTCCTACGAGCAGTACTTC
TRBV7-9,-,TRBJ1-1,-,CSLGMNTEAFF,TGCAGCTTAGGGATGAACACTGAAGCTTTCTTT
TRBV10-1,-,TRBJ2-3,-,CASSESDITDTQYF,TGCGCCAGCAGTGAGTCTGACATCACAGATACGCAGTATTTT
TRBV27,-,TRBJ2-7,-,CASRDRSSYEQYF,TGTGCCAGCCGAGACAGGTCCTCCTACGAGCAGTACTTC
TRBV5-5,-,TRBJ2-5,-,CASSPPGQNSYQETQYF,TGTGCCAGCAGCCCCCCGGGACAAAATTCGTACCAAGAGACCCAGTACTTC
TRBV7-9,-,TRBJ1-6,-,CASSVQGRGNSPLHF,TGTGCCAGCAGCGTTCAGGGGAGAGGGAATTCACCCCTCCACTTT
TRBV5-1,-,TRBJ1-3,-,CASSVGGQISGNTIYF,TGCGCCAGCAGCGTGGGAGGGCAAATCTCTGGAAACACCATATATTTT
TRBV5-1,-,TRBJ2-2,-,CASSLDGGRRTGELFF,TGCGCCAGCAGCTTGGATGGGGGGAGGCGCACCGGGGAGCTGTTTTTT
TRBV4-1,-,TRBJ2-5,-,CASSQLGLPETQYF,TGCGCCAGCAGCCAACTGGGTCTCCCAGAGACCCAGTACTTC
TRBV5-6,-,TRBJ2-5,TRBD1,CASSTPGQGAWETQYF,TGTGCCAGCAGCACCCCGGGACAGGGGGCTTGGGAGACCCAGTACTTC
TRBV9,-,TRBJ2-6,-,CASSIGTLGANVLTF,TGTGCCAGCAGCATAGGGACTCTAGGGGCCAACGTCCTGACTTTC
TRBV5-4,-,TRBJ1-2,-,CASSLAGNYGYTF,TGTGCCAGCAGCTTGGCCGGCAACTATGGCTACACCTTC
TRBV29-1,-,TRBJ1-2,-,CSIGGGDYTF,TGCAGCATTGGTGGGGGGGACTACACCTTC
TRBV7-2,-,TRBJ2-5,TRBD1,CASSGGQRFGQETQYF,TGTGCCAGCAGCGGGGGACAGAGGTTTGGGCAAGAGACCCAGTACTTC
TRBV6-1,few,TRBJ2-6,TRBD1,CASSVETGGATGANVLTF,TGTGCCAGCAGTGTCGAAACAGGGGGCGCGACTGGGGCCAACGTCCTGACTTTC
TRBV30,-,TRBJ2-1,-,CAWSVVGNEQFF,TGTGCCTGGAGTGTTGTGGGAAATGAGCAGTTCTTC
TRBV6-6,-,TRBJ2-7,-,CASSWGGTASSYEQYF,TGTGCCAGCAGCTGGGGGGGGACAGCAAGCTCCTACGAGCAGTACTTC
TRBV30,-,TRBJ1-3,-,CAWSSASGNTIYF,TGTGCCTGGTCTTCGGCTTCTGGAAACACCATATATTTT
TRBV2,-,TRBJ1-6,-,CASSEGESSYNSPLHF,TGTGCCAGCAGCGAAGGGGAGAGCTCCTATAATTCACCCCTCCACTTT
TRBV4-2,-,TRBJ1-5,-,CASSQGSFDQPQHF,TGTGCCAGCAGCCAAGGATCATTCGATCAGCCCCAGCATTTT
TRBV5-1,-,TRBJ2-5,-,CASAGGPERTQYF,TGCGCCAGCGCCGGGGGGCCCGAAAGGACCCAGTACTTC
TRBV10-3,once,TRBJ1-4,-,CAISETGKTNEKLFF,TGTGCCATCAGTGAAACAGGGAAAACTAATGAAAAACTGTTTTTT
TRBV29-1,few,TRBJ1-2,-,CSVDALGRERDGYTF,TGCAGCGTTGATGCGTTGGGCAGGGAGAGGGATGGCTACACCTTC
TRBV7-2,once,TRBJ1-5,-,CASSYPGLTQHF,TGTGCCAGCAGCTATCCGGGATTGACCCAGCATTTT
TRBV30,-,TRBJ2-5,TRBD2,CAWRSSGGAGETQYF,TGTGCCTGGAGGAGCAGCGGGGGGGCGGGAGAGACCCAGTACTTC
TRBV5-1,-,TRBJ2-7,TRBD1,CASSWGQAPGEQYF,TGCGCCAGCAGCTGGGGACAGGCCCCTGGAGAGCAGTACTTC
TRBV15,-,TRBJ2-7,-,CATSREPTDYEQYF,TGTGCCACCAGCAGAGAACCGACAGATTACGAGCAGTACTTC
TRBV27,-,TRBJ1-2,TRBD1,CASSRDRGLTGYTF,TGTGCCAGCAGTAGGGACAGGGGGCTTACTGGCTACACCTTC
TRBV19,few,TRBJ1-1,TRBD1,CASSTGQFFSEAFF,TGTGCCAGTAGTACGGGACAGTTTTTTTCTGAAGCTTTCTTT
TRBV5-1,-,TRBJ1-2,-,CASSPVVSVGYTF,TGCGCCAGCAGCCCAGTAGTTTCAGTAGGCTACACCTTC
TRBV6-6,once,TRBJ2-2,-,CASRGSPGELFF,TGTGCCAGCAGGGGCAGCCCCGGGGAGCTGTTTTTT
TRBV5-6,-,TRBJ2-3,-,CASSLGDLGRATQYF,TGTGCCAGCAGCCTGGGCGACCTGGGTCGGGCTACGCAGTATTTT
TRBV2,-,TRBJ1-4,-,CASSVTGMSNEKLFF,TGTGCCAGCAGCGTAACAGGGATGAGTAATGAAAAACTGTTTTTT
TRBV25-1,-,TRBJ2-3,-,CASSELSGHHTDTQYF,TGTGCCAGCAGTGAACTGAGTGGACATCACACAGATACGCAGTATTTT
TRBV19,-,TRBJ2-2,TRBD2,CASSISPAGPPNTGELFF,TGTGCCAGTAGTATAAGCCCAGCGGGGCCTCCGAACACCGGGGAGCTGTTTTTT
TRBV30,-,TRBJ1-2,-,CAWSVAPPVHGYTF,TGTGCCTGGAGTGTAGCCCCACCGGTCCATGGCTACACCTTC
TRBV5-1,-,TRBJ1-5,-,CASSLGGAHQPQHF,TGCGCCAGCAGCTTGGGGGGGGCGCATCAGCCCCAGCATTTT
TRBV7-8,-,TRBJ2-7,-,CASSPVPYEQYF,TGTGCCAGCAGCCCCGTACCCTACGAGCAGTACTTC
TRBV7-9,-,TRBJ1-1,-,CASSFGGLRNTEAFF,TGTGCCAGCAGCTTCGGGGGTTTACGGAACACTGAAGCTTTCTTT
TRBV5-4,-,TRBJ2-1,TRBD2,CASSPTSSGSYNEQFF,TGTGCCAGCAGCCCGACTAGCTCGGGGTCCTACAATGAGCAGTTCTTC